This TCR beta chain was documented in a study of cytomegalovirus exposure and HLA in healthy donors. Study-level findings and limits: Some V segments, including TRBV6-2 and TRBV6-3, were excluded as indistinguishable. A few of the chains that were CMV-associated were confirmed in vitro to be specific for CMV antigens.

Comment on this clone: Its antigen is unidentified.

Researchers ran the PCR with 60 Vbeta and 13 Jbeta primers. Using immunoSEQ multiplex PCR, the repertoire was profiled, and TCRdb retains in-frame clones only, with some absent. The sample records approximately 130,000 clones, approximately 80% being singletons. Everyone who donated was a healthy bone marrow donor. Germline CDR1 SNHLY, CDR2 FYNNEI. V dropped 6 bases and J dropped 2; count of bases not matched to a gene: 4. CDR3 length equals 15 residues. The gene calls are TRBV2 and TRBJ2-7; TRBD2 aligns across 13 bases. Sequencing was performed on PBMCs. The source of this sequence is a man in his fifties or sixties in good health and CMV-seronegative. The chain's CDR3 is CASRTGLAGTYEQYF. The CDR3 bases are TGTGCCAGCAGAACGGGACTAGCGGGGACCTACGAGCAGTACTTC.